Each of the 7 T cell receptor beta chains below was sequenced from the same sample in a study of tumor T cells in aggressive B-cell lymphoma. Profiling relied on immunoSEQ multiplex PCR, and the TCRdb table lists in-frame clones only, not all of them. The table has more than 5,000 clones, over 75% seen once. Input material: tumor tissue. The source is an adult with diffuse large B cell lymphoma.

The chain has TRBV12-5 and TRBJ1-4; 9 bases line up with TRBD1. V lost 7 bases to trimming and J lost 8 bases; unmatched junction nucleotides: 8. The CDR3 is made up of 14 amino acids. Germline V lookup: CDR1 LGHNT, CDR2 FRNRAP. The CDR3 DNA follows: TGTGCTAGTGCCCCCCGGGACAGGGTAGAAAAACTGTTTTTT. It yields the protein CASAPRDRVEKLFF.

This clone appeared a single time. This chain's CDR3 is CASSIQADYLMNTEAFF. CDR3 nucleotide sequence: TGTGCCAGTAGTATCCAGGCAGACTATCTAATGAACACTGAAGCTTTCTTT. The rearrangement links TRBV19 to TRBJ1-1; D is ambiguous. Germline CDR1 is LNHDA and CDR2 is SQIVND (reference sequence). Trimming took off 3 bases at V and 0 bases at J, with 17 bases between the two ends. The CDR3 runs 17 residues.

The chain uses TRBV7-9 and TRBJ1-3; D remains unclear. Trimming pared 2 bases from V and 4 bases from J, leaving 3 bases between. Germline lookup yields CDR1 SEHNR and CDR2 FQNEAQ (reference sequence). The CDR3 runs 12 residues. The chain's CDR3 is CASSLSGNTIYF. In nucleotides, the CDR3 is TGTGCCAGCAGCTTATCAGGAAACACCATATATTTT.

The gene calls are TRBV5-1 and TRBJ2-3; 10 nucleotides align to TRBD2. CDR1 SGHRS and CDR2 YFSETQ come from the germline V gene. The CDR3 covers 15 residues. Unmatched junction bases numbered 3, after V lost 0 bases and J lost 5 bases. The CDR3 reads CASSLGLAGVDTQYF. The CDR3 bases are TGCGCCAGCAGCTTGGGCCTAGCGGGGGTAGATACGCAGTATTTT.

The V and J genes are TRBV4-1 and TRBJ1-2; 10 bases align to TRBD1. Germline V gene data show CDR1 as MGHRA and CDR2 as YSYEKL. With V trimmed by 0 bases and J by 8 bases, 6 bases remained unmatched. The length of the CDR3 is 15 residues. Here the CDR3 reads CASSQEGDRGGGYTF. CDR3 DNA sequence: TGCGCCAGCAGCCAAGAAGGGGACAGGGGTGGAGGCTACACCTTC.

This clone was seen just once. This chain links TRBV20-1 with TRBJ1-1; D not certain. CDR3 length: 11 amino acids. Trimming removed 0 bases at V and 6 bases at J, with 5 bases between. The germline V gene encodes CDR1 DFQATT and CDR2 SNEGSKA (reference sequence). CDR3 coding DNA: TGCAGTGCTAGAGAGGCCCCTGAAGCTTTCTTT. This encodes CSAREAPEAFF.

The count of this clone is one. This chain connects TRBV4-2 to TRBJ2-5; 9 bases map to TRBD2. TRBJ2-7 explains the end of the DNA better; the J call may be wrong. The CDR3 is made up of 15 amino acids. The germline V gene encodes CDR1 LGHNA and CDR2 YNFKEQ. This chain's CDR3 is CASSQEAGGFYEQYF. Written as DNA, the CDR3 is TGTGCCAGCAGCCAGGAAGCGGGAGGCTTCTACGAGCAGTACTTC.